A single T cell receptor beta chain is shown here with its context. The CDR3 spans 16 residues. Germline CDR1 and CDR2: KGHDR and SFDVKD. The V and J ends lost 3 bases and 5 bases respectively, with 16 bases between them. The source of the sample is a study of blood T cell repertoires in COVID-19. The wider study: The United States, Italy and Spain were the sources of the acute and convalescent COVID-19 samples.

Per the original data handling: Estimation of nucleated cell counts was performed using reference gene primer amplification. Only in-frame clones appear in the TCRdb table, and some are missing; sequencing was by immunoSEQ multiplex PCR. From that table come the V and J calls and clone size; the DNA was used to work out D and trimming. The data show about 97,000 clones, around 87% seen once. The sequence was obtained from a human donor in a cohort sampled during active COVID-19. The sample consisted of peripheral blood. This rearrangement joins TRBV24-1 to TRBJ2-1; tentative D call: TRBD1 (6 bases). Written as DNA, the CDR3 is TGTGCCACCAGTGATCCTCGGCCCGAGGGGGACAATGAGCAGTTCTTC. The encoded protein is CATSDPRPEGDNEQFF.